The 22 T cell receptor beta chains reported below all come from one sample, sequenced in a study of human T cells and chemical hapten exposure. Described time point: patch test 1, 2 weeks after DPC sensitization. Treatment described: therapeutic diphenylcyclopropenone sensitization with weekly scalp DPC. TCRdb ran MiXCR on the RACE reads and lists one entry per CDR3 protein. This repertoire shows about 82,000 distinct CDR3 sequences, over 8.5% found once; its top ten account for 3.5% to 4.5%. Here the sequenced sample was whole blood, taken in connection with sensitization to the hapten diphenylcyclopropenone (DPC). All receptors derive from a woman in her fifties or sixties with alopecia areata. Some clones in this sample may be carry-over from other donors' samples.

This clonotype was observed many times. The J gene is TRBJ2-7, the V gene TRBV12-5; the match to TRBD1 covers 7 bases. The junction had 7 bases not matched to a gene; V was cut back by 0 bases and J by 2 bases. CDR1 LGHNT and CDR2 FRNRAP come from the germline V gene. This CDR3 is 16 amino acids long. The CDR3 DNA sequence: TGTGCTAGTGGTTTGGTAATGGGACAGAACACCTACGAGCAGTACTTC. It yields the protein CASGLVMGQNTYEQYF.

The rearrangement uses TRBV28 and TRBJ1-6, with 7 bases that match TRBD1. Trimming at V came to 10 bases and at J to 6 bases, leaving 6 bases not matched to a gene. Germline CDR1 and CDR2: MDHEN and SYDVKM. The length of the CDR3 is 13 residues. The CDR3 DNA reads TGTGCCACTCGACAGGGAATTAATTCACCCCTCCACTTT. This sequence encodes CATRQGINSPLHF.

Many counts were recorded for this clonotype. The CDR3 DNA reads TGCGCCAGCAGTGACAGGGGGAACACTGAAGCTTTCTTT. The encoded protein is CASSDRGNTEAFF. The rearrangement uses TRBV4-1 and TRBJ1-1; 8 nucleotides align to TRBD1. There are 13 residues in the CDR3. The germline V gene encodes CDR1 MGHRA and CDR2 YSYEKL. After removal of 6 bases from V and 1 base from J, the junction contained 1 base not matched to a gene.

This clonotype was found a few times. CDR3 in DNA: TGTGCCAGCAGTTCCCGACAGGGGAGGCCTGGAAACACCATATATTTT. This codes for CASSSRQGRPGNTIYF. The chain links TRBV6-6 to TRBJ1-3, with TRBD1 matching over 8 bases. V shed 4 bases and J 2 bases; nucleotides not matched to a gene: 7. This CDR3 contains 16 residues. CDR1 is MNHNY and CDR2 is SVGAGI in the germline V gene (reference sequence).

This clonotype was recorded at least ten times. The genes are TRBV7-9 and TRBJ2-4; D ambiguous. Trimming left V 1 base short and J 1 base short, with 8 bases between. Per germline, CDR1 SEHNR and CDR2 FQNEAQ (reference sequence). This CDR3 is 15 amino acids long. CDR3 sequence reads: CASSLGAAAKNIQYF. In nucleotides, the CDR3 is TGTGCCAGCAGCTTAGGTGCAGCCGCCAAAAACATTCAGTACTTC.

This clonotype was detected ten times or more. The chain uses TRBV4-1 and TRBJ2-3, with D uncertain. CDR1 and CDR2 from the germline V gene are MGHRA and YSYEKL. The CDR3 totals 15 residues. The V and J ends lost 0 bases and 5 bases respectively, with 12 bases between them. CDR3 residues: CASSQDQKTRDTQYF. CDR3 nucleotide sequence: TGCGCCAGCAGCCAAGATCAAAAGACCCGAGATACGCAGTATTTT.

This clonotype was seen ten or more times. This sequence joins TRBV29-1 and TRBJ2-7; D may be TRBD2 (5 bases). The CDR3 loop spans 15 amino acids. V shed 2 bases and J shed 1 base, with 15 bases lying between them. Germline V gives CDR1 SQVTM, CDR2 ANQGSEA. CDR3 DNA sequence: TGCAGCGTTGAATTTCAGCGCGGAGGATCCTACGAGCAGTACTTC. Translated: CSVEFQRGGSYEQYF.

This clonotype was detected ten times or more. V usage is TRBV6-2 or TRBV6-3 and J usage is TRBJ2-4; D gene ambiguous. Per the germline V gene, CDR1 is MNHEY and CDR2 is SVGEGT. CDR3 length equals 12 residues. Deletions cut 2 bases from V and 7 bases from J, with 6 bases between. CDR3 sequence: CASSYLWNIQYF. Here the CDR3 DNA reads TGTGCCAGCAGTTACCTCTGGAACATTCAGTACTTC.

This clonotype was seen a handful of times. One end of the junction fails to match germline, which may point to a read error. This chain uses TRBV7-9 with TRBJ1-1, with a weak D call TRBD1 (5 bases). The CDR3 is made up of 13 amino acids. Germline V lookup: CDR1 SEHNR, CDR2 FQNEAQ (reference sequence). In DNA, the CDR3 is TGTGCCAGCAGCCCACCCGGGACCCTATCACGGTCCTTT. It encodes CASSPPGTLSRSF.

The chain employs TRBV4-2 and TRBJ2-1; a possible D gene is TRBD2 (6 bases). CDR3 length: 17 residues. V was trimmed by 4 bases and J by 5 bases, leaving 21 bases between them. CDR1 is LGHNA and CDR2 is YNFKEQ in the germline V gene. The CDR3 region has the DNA TGTGCCAGCAGCCCCATAGGGCGGGACCCACCACACAATGAGCAGTTCTTC. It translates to CASSPIGRDPPHNEQFF.

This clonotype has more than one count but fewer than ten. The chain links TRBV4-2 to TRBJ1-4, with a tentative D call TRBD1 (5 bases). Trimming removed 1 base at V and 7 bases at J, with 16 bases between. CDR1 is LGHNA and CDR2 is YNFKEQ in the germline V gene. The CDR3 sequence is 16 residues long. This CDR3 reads CASSQGLIQGGEKLFF. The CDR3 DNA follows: TGTGCCAGCAGCCAAGGGTTGATTCAGGGAGGTGAAAAACTGTTTTTT.

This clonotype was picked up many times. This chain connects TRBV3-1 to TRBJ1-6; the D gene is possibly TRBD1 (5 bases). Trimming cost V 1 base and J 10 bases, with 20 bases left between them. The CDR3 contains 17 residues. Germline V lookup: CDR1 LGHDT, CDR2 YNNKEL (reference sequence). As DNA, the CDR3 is TGTGCCAGCAGCCAAGGTTGGGTAGAGGGGACGGGATCACCCCTCCACTTT. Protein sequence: CASSQGWVEGTGSPLHF.

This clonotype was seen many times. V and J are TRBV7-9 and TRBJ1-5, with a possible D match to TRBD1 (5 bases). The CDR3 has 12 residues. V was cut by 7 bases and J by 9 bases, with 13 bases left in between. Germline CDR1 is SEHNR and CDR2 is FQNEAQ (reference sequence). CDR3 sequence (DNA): TGTGCCAGCACCCAAGGGACTCGGCCCCAGCATTTT. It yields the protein CASTQGTRPQHF. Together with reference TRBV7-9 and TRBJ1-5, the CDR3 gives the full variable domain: DTGVSQNPRHKITKRGQNVTFRCDPISEHNRLYWYRQTLGQGPEFLTYFQNEAQLEKSRLLSDRFSAERPKGSFSTLEIQRTEQGDSAMYLCASTQGTRPQHFGDGTRLSIL.

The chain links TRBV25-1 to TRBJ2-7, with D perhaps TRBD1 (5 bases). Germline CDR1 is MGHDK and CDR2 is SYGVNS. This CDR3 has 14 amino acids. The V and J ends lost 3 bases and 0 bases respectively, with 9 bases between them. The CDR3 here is CASSESDISYEQYF. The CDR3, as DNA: TGTGCCAGCAGTGAGTCGGACATCTCCTACGAGCAGTACTTC.

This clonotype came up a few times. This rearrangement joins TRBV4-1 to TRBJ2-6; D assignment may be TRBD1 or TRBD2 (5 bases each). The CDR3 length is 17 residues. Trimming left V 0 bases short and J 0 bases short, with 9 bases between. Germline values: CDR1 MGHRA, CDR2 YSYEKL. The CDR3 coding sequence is TGCGCCAGCAGCCAAGATTGGGGGTACTCTGGGGCCAACGTCCTGACTTTC. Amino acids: CASSQDWGYSGANVLTF.

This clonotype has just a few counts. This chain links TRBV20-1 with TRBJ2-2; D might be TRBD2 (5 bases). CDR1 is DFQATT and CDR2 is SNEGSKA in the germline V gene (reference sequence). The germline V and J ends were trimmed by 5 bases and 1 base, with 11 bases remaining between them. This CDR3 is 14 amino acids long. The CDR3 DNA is TGCAGTGCTGCCGGGGATAGGAACACCGGGGAGCTGTTTTTT. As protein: CSAAGDRNTGELFF.

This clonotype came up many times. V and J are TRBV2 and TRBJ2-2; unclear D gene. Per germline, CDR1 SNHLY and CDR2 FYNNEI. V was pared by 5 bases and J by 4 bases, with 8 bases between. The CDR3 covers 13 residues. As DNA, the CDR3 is TGTGCCAGCAGTCCCAGGAGCACCGGGGAGCTGTTTTTT. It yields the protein CASSPRSTGELFF. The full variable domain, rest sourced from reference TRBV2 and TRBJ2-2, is EPEVTQTPSHQVTQMGQEVILRCVPISNHLYFYWYRQILGQKVEFLVSFYNNEISEKSEIFDDQFSVERPDGSNFTLKIRSTKLEDSAMYFCASSPRSTGELFFGEGSRLTVL.

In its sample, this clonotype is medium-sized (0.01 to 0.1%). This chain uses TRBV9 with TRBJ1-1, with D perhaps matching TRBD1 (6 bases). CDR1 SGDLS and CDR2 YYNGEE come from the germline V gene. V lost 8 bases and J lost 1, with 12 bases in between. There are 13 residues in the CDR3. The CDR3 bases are TGTGCCAGTGCTAGGGGGACGAACACTGAAGCTTTCTTT. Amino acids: CASARGTNTEAFF. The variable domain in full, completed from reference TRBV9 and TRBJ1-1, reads DSGVTQTPKHLITATGQRVTLRCSPRSGDLSVYWYQQSLDQGLQFLIQYYNGEERAKGNILERFSAQQFPDLHSELNLSSLELGDSALYFCASARGTNTEAFFGQGTRLTVV.

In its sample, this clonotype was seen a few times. CDR3 sequence: CASSEQVLNGYTF. CDR3 DNA sequence: TGTGCCAGCAGTGAACAGGTCCTTAATGGCTACACCTTC. The rearrangement joins TRBV2 to TRBJ1-2; D not resolved. Looked up from germline, CDR1 is SNHLY and CDR2 is FYNNEI. This CDR3 has 13 residues. V lost 2 bases to trimming and J lost 6 bases, with 10 bases between them. Supplemented by reference TRBV2 and TRBJ1-2, the full variable domain reads EPEVTQTPSHQVTQMGQEVILRCVPISNHLYFYWYRQILGQKVEFLVSFYNNEISEKSEIFDDQFSVERPDGSNFTLKIRSTKLEDSAMYFCASSEQVLNGYTFGSGTRLTVV.

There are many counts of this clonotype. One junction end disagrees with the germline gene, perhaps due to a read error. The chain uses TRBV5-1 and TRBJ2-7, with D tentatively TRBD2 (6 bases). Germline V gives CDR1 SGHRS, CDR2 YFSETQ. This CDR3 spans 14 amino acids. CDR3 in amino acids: CASSLGRGNYQQYF. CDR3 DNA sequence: TGCGCCAGCAGCTTGGGACGGGGGAACTACCAGCAGTACTTC.

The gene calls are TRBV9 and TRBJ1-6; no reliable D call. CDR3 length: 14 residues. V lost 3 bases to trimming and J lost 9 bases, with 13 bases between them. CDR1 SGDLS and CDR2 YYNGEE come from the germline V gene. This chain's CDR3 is CASSAGDLGSPLHF. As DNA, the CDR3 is TGTGCCAGCAGCGCCGGTGACCTGGGTTCACCCCTCCACTTT.

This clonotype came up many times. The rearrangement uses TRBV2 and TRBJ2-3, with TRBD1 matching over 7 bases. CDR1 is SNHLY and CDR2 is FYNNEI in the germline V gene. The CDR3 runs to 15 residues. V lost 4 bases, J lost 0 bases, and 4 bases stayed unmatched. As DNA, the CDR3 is TGTGCCAGCAGTGCGGGGACAGCTAGCACAGATACGCAGTATTTT. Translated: CASSAGTASTDTQYF.